The sequence of this T cell receptor beta chain was determined in a study of OX40 agonist ivuxolimab in advanced cancers. This CDR3 is built from 13 residues. Germline assignment: CDR1 SNHLY and CDR2 FYNNEI. Trimming at V came to 9 bases and at J to 2 bases, leaving 7 bases not matched to a gene. Comments on this clone: The antigen remains undetermined.

Libraries were prepared by immunoSEQ multiplex PCR; TCRdb keeps only in-frame clonotypes and omits some of them. Found here are fewer than 80,000 clones, 85% of them singletons; the top ten hold around 0.7%. General study findings and limits: CD8+ T cells showed, on average, more clonal expansion than CD4+ cells.

Sample: CD4+ or CD8+ T cells sorted from blood, taken in a trial of the OX40 agonist ivuxolimab. The rearrangement joins TRBV2 to TRBJ2-7; TRBD1 aligns across 7 bases. The receptor's source is an adult with an advanced solid tumor such as melanoma, head and neck, liver or kidney cancer. Here the CDR3 reads CASIDRDPYEQYF. CDR3 coding DNA: TGTGCCAGTATCGACAGGGACCCCTACGAGCAGTACTTC.